One and the same sample provided the 2 T cell receptor beta chains below, sequenced in a study of T cells in Graves' hyperthyroidism and ophthalmopathy. Amplified TCR beta CDR3 regions derived from RNA transcripts. HTBI primers were employed in a first-round RT-PCR of the TCR CDR3. MiXCR, run by TCRdb on the multiplex PCR reads, gives a single entry per CDR3 protein. The sample carries hundreds of thousands of distinct CDR3 sequences, approximately 15% recorded once. The sample consisted of blood. These receptors all come from a woman aged 35 to 49 with Graves' ophthalmopathy.

There are many counts of this clonotype. CDR3 region: CASSSSSRGATEAFF. CDR3 in DNA: TGTGCCAGCAGTTCCTCCTCGAGGGGGGCCACTGAAGCTTTCTTT. This chain uses TRBV6-5 with TRBJ1-1, with a weak D call TRBD1 (6 bases). This CDR3 has 15 amino acids. Trimming removed 4 bases from V and 4 bases from J, with 16 bases in between. Germline V gene sequence: CDR1 MNHEY, CDR2 SVGAGI.

This clonotype was found many times. The rearrangement links TRBV29-1 to TRBJ1-1, with D tentatively TRBD1 (6 bases). Germline CDR1 SQVTM, CDR2 ANQGSEA. V was trimmed by 5 bases and J by 6 bases, leaving 13 bases between them. The CDR3 has 12 residues. The CDR3 loop is CSVQGGGAEAFF. The CDR3 region has the DNA TGCAGCGTTCAAGGTGGGGGCGCTGAAGCTTTCTTT.